The 13 T cell receptor beta chains presented below share a single source sample, sequenced in a study of shared clonotypes between healthy human individuals. Only CD45RO-negative cells positively selected for CCR7 counted as naive CD8 cells, so terminally differentiated effector memory CD45RA+ cells were excluded. Libraries were prepared by immunoSEQ multiplex PCR; TCRdb keeps only in-frame clonotypes and omits some of them. The sample has about 2.1 million clones; 85% to 95% are singletons. Sequenced material: naive CD8+ T cells from PBMCs. All receptors come from a man in his late teens or twenties in good health. Some clones in this sample may be carry-over from other donors' samples.

The rearrangement uses TRBV18 and TRBJ1-4; D perhaps matches TRBD1 (5 bases). The CDR3 is made up of 15 amino acids. Trimming cost V 6 bases and J 3 bases, with 14 bases left between them. Looked up from germline, CDR1 is KGHSH and CDR2 is LQKENI. Here the CDR3 DNA reads TGTGCCAGCTCGTCAACCAGGGCTGCTAATGAAAAACTGTTTTTT. Protein: CASSSTRAANEKLFF.

This rearrangement joins TRBV7-6 to TRBJ2-1; 11 positions match TRBD2. The CDR3 is 15 residues long. The germline gives CDR1 SGHVS, CDR2 FNYEAQ. J was trimmed by 9 bases and V by 5 bases; bases with no gene match: 9. The CDR3 sequence is CASSLVASGRFEQFF. For the CDR3, the DNA is TGTGCCAGCAGCCTCGTCGCTAGCGGGAGGTTTGAGCAGTTCTTC. Full variable domain (missing parts from reference TRBV7-6 and TRBJ2-1): GAGVSQSPRYKVTKRGQDVALRCDPISGHVSLYWYRQALGQGPEFLTYFNYEAQQDKSGLPNDRFSAERPEGSISTLTIQRTEQRDSAMYRCASSLVASGRFEQFFGPGTRLTVL.

This chain uses TRBV9 with TRBJ2-1; 12 bases map to TRBD2. The CDR3 runs 15 residues. CDR1 is SGDLS, CDR2 YYNGEE, per germline. J was trimmed by 7 bases and V by 9 bases; bases with no gene match: 11. The CDR3 here is CATPLTSGSFNEQFF. Written as DNA, the CDR3 is TGTGCCACCCCACTGACTAGCGGGAGTTTTAATGAGCAGTTCTTC.

The V and J genes are TRBV9 and TRBJ2-1; TRBD1 aligns across 9 bases. In germline, CDR1 is SGDLS, CDR2 YYNGEE. The CDR3 covers 16 residues. V lost 4 bases, J lost 5 bases, and 10 bases stayed unmatched. The CDR3: CASSFRPGQGNNEQFF. The CDR3 DNA sequence: TGTGCCAGCAGCTTTCGACCGGGACAGGGCAACAATGAGCAGTTCTTC.

This clone was seen only once. The chain links TRBV7-8 to TRBJ2-1; possible D gene TRBD2, 5 bases. Germline loops: CDR1 SGHVS, CDR2 FQNEAQ. V dropped 1 base and J dropped 6 bases, with 10 bases sitting between them. The CDR3 is 14 amino acids. CDR3 protein: CASSLGGRGNEQFF. The CDR3 coding sequence is TGTGCCAGCAGCTTAGGCGGCCGGGGCAATGAGCAGTTCTTC.

The rearrangement links TRBV19 to TRBJ2-7; D is uncertain. Germline V gives CDR1 LNHDA, CDR2 SQIVND (reference sequence). The germline V and J ends were trimmed by 3 bases and 1 base, with 10 bases remaining between them. CDR3 length: 14 amino acids. The CDR3 DNA sequence: TGTGCCAGTAGTATTAGGAGCGAATCCTACGAGCAGTACTTC. It specifies CASSIRSESYEQYF. Complete variable domain (other parts from reference TRBV19 and TRBJ2-7): DGGITQSPKYLFRKEGQNVTLSCEQNLNHDAMYWYRQDPGQGLRLIYYSQIVNDFQKGDIAEGYSVSREKKESFPLTVTSAQKNPTAFYLCASSIRSESYEQYFGPGTRLTVT.

On this clone: This CDR3 is also generated by other DNA sequences in the sample. The V gene is TRBV15, the J gene TRBJ2-7; 7 positions match TRBD2. Trimming removed 8 bases from V and 2 bases from J; junction bases left unmatched: 6. The CDR3 contains 13 residues. The germline gives CDR1 LNHNV, CDR2 YYDKDF (reference sequence). CDR3 sequence reads: CATSHREAYEQYF. The CDR3 DNA is TGTGCCACCTCCCATCGGGAGGCCTACGAGCAGTACTTC.

The CDR3 here is CASSLEWGSTYEQYF. The DNA of the CDR3 is TGTGCCAGCAGCTTGGAATGGGGGTCGACCTACGAGCAGTACTTC. The chain recombines TRBV5-8 with TRBJ2-7; tentatively, D is TRBD1 or TRBD2 (5 bases each). The CDR3 totals 15 residues. The V end lost 0 bases, the J end lost 2 bases, and 12 bases lay between the germline ends. CDR1 and CDR2 (germline): SGHTS, YDEGEE. The whole variable domain, filled in from reference TRBV5-8 and TRBJ2-7, reads EAGVTQSPTHLIKTRGQQATLRCSPISGHTSVYWYQQALGLGLQFLLWYDEGEERNRGNFPPRFSGRQFPNYSSELNVNALELEDSALYLCASSLEWGSTYEQYFGPGTRLTVT.

This chain uses TRBV5-1 with TRBJ2-7; 12 positions match TRBD1. J lost 5 bases, V lost 2 bases, and 8 bases had no gene match. Germline assignment: CDR1 SGHRS and CDR2 YFSETQ. This CDR3 is 16 amino acids long. CDR3 loop: CASSFRPGQGANEQYF. The CDR3 DNA is TGCGCCAGCAGCTTCCGACCGGGACAGGGGGCAAACGAGCAGTACTTC.

The CDR3 DNA is TGTGCCAGCAGCGGAATAGCGGGAGGGGCAGATACGCAGTATTTT. Protein sequence: CASSGIAGGADTQYF. The V and J genes are TRBV9 and TRBJ2-3; 11 bases are a match to TRBD2. J gave up 4 bases and V 3 bases, and 4 bases lay outside the gene matches. Germline lookup yields CDR1 SGDLS and CDR2 YYNGEE. CDR3 length: 15 amino acids.

The chain links TRBV10-2 to TRBJ2-3; the match to TRBD2 covers 8 bases. The V and J ends lost 7 bases and 5 bases, in that order; junction bases with no gene match: 14. The CDR3 spans 16 residues. Germline values: CDR1 WSHSY, CDR2 SAAADI. The CDR3 DNA is TGCGCCAGCACCCCACCCCGGGGACTAGAGGGAGATACGCAGTATTTT. Residues: CASTPPRGLEGDTQYF.

The CDR3 sequence is CASSSPTSGGYNEQFF. CDR3 sequence (DNA): TGTGCCAGCAGCTCACCGACTAGCGGGGGATACAATGAGCAGTTCTTC. The chain uses TRBV7-9 and TRBJ2-1; 12 bases are a match to TRBD2. The ends lost 4 bases at V and 4 bases at J; junction bases unmatched: 5. The CDR3 sequence is 16 residues long. Germline V gene sequence: CDR1 SEHNR, CDR2 FQNEAQ (reference sequence). The variable domain in full, completed from reference TRBV7-9 and TRBJ2-1, reads DTGVSQNPRHKITKRGQNVTFRCDPISEHNRLYWYRQTLGQGPEFLTYFQNEAQLEKSRLLSDRFSAERPKGSFSTLEIQRTEQGDSAMYLCASSSPTSGGYNEQFFGPGTRLTVL.

This clone showed up just a few times. This chain joins TRBV15 and TRBJ2-1; 7 nucleotides match TRBD1. The CDR3 consists of 16 residues. V shed 5 bases and J 1 base; nucleotides not matched to a gene: 8. CDR1 and CDR2 from the germline V gene are LNHNV and YYDKDF (reference sequence). As DNA, the CDR3 is TGTGCCACCAGCTCAGGGGGAGAAAGGTCCTACAATGAGCAGTTCTTC. Translated, it gives CATSSGGERSYNEQFF.